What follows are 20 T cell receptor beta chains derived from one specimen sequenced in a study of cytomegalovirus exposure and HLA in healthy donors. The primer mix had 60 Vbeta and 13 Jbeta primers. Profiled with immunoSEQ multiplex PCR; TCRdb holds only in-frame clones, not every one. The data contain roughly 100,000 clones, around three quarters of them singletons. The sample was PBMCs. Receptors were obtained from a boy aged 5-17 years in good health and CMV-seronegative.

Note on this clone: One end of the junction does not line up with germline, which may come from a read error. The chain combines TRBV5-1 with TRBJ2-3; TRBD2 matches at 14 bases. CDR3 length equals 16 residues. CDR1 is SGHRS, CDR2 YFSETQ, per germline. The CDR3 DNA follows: TGCGCCAGCAGCTTCCTACCGGGACTAGCGGGAGATTCGCAGTATTTT. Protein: CASSFLPGLAGDSQYF.

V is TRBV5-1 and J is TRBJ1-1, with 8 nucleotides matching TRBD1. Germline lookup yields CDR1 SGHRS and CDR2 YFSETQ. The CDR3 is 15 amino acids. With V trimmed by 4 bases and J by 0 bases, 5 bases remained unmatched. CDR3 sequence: CASSLDRGMNTEAFF. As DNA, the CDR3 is TGCGCCAGCAGCCTAGACAGGGGAATGAACACTGAAGCTTTCTTT.

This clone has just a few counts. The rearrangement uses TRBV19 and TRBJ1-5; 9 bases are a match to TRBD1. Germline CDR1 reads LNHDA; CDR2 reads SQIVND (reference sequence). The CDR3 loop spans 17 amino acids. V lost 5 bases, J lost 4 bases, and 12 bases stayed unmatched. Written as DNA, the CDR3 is TGTGCCAGTAGTCCACCCAGGGACAGGGCATGGAATCAGCCCCAGCATTTT. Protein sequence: CASSPPRDRAWNQPQHF.

CDR3 DNA: TGTGCCAGCAGCTTATCCCGACAGGGGTTTTACGAGCAGTACTTC. Its protein product is CASSLSRQGFYEQYF. The rearrangement links TRBV7-8 to TRBJ2-7; TRBD1 agrees at 8 bases. The CDR3 runs to 15 residues. Trimming cost V 2 bases and J 4 bases; bases outside gene matches: 7. CDR1 and CDR2 (germline): SGHVS, FQNEAQ.

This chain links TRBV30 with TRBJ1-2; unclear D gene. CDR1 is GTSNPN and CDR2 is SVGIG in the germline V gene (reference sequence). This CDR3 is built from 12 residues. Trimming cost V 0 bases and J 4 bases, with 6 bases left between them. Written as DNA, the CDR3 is TGTGCCTGGAGTGTAATACTCTATGGCTACACCTTC. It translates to CAWSVILYGYTF.

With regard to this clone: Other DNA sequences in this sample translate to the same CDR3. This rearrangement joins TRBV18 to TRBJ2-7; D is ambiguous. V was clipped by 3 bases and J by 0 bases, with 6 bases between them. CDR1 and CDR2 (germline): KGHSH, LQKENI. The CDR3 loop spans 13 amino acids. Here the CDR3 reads CASSPPSSYEQYF. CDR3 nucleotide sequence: TGTGCCAGCTCACCGCCCAGCTCCTACGAGCAGTACTTC.

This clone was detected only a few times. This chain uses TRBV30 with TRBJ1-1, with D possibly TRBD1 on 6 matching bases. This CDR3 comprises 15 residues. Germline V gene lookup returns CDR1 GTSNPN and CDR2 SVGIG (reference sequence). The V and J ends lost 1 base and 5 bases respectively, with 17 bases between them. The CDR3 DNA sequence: TGTGCCTGGAGTGGAGGTGTCGGCAGGGGAACTGAAGCTTTCTTT. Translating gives CAWSGGVGRGTEAFF.

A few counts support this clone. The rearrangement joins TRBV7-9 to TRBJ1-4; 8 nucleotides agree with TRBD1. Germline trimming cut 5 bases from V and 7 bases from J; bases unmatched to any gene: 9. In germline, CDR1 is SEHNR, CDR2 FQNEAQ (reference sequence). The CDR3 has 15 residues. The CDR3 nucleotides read TGTGCCAGCAGCACCCCGGACAGGGTGGGTGAAAAACTGTTTTTT. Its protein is CASSTPDRVGEKLFF. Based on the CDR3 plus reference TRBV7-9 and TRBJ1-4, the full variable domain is DTGVSQNPRHKITKRGQNVTFRCDPISEHNRLYWYRQTLGQGPEFLTYFQNEAQLEKSRLLSDRFSAERPKGSFSTLEIQRTEQGDSAMYLCASSTPDRVGEKLFFGSGTQLSVL.

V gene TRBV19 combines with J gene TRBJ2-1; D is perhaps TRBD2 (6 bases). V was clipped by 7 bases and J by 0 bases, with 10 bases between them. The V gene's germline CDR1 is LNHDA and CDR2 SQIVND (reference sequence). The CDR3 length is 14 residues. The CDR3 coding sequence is TGTGCCAGTACGGCGGGAATCTCCTACAATGAGCAGTTCTTC. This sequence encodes CASTAGISYNEQFF. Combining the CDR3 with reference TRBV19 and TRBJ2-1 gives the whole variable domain DGGITQSPKYLFRKEGQNVTLSCEQNLNHDAMYWYRQDPGQGLRLIYYSQIVNDFQKGDIAEGYSVSREKKESFPLTVTSAQKNPTAFYLCASTAGISYNEQFFGPGTRLTVL.

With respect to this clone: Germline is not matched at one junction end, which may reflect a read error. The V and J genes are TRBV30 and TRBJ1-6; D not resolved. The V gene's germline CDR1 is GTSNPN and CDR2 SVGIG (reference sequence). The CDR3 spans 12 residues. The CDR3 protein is CAGRRTNSPLHF. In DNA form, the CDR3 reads TGTGCCGGACGGCGGACTAATTCCCCCCTCCACTTT.

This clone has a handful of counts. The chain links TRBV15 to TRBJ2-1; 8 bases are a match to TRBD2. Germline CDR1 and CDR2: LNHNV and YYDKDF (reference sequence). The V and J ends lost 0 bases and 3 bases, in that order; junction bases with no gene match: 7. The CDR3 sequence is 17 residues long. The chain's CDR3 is CATSRDIELADYNEQFF. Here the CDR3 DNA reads TGTGCCACCAGCAGAGATATCGAACTAGCGGACTACAATGAGCAGTTCTTC.

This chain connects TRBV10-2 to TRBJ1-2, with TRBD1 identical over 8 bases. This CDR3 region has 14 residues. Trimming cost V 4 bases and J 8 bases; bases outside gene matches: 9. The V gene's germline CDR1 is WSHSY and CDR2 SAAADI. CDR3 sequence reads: CASSASGTGRGYTF. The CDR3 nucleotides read TGCGCCAGCAGTGCTTCCGGGACAGGTCGCGGCTACACCTTC.

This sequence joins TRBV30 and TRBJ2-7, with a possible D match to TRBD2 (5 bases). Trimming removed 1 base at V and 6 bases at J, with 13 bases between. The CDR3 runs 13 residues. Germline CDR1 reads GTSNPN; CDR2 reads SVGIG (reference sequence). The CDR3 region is CAWSALVEVEQYF. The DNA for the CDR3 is TGTGCCTGGAGTGCCCTGGTGGAGGTCGAGCAGTACTTC.

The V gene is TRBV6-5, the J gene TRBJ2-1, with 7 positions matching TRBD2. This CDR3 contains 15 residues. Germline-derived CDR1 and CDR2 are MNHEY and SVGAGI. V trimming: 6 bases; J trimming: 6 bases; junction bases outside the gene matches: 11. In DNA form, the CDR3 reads TGTGCCAGCAGAAAAGGACTAGTGGGCCCCAATGAGCAGTTCTTC. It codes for CASRKGLVGPNEQFF.

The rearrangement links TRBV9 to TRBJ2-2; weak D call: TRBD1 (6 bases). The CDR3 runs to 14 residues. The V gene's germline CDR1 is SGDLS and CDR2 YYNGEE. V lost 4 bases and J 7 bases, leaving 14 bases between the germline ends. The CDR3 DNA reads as TGTGCCAGCAGCTCTGGACAGAGGATCGGGGAGCTGTTTTTT. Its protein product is CASSSGQRIGELFF.

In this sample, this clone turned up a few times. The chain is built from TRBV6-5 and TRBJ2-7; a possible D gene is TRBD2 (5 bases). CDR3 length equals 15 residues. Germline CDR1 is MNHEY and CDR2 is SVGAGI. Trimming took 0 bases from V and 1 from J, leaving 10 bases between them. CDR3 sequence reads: CASSYSPGSSYEQYF. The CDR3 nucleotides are TGTGCCAGCAGTTACTCCCCGGGAAGTTCCTACGAGCAGTACTTC.

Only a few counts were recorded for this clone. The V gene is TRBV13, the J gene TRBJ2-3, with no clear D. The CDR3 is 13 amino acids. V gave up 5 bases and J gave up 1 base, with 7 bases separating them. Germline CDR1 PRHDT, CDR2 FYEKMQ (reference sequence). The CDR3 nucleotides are TGTGCCAGCAGCCCCCGAGGCACAGATACGCAGTATTTT. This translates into CASSPRGTDTQYF.

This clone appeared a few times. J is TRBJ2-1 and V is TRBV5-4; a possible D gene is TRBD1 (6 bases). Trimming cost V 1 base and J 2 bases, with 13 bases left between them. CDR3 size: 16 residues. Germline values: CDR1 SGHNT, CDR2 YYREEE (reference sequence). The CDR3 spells CASSLMGAQPYNEQFF. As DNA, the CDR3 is TGTGCCAGCAGCTTGATGGGGGCCCAACCCTACAATGAGCAGTTCTTC.

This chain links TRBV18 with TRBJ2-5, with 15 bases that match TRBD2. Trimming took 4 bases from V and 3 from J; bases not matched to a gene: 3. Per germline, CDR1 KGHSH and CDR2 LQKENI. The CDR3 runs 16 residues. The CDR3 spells CASSLGLAGGEETQYF. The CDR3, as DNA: TGTGCCAGCTCACTCGGACTAGCGGGGGGGGAAGAGACCCAGTACTTC.

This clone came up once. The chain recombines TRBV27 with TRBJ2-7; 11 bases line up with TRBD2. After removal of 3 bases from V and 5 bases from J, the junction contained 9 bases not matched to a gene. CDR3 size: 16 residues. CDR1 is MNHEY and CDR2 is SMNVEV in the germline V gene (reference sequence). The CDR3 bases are TGTGCCAGCAGTTTGACTTTAGCGGGAGGGCCCCACGAGCAGTACTTC. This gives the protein CASSLTLAGGPHEQYF.